This T cell receptor (beta chain) was identified during a study of blood T cell repertoires in COVID-19. Study as a whole: COVID-19 samples, acute and convalescent, were from the United States, Italy and Spain.

Germline CDR1 and CDR2: MDHEN and SYDVKM. V lost 2 bases to trimming and J lost 9 bases, with 14 bases between them. This CDR3 comprises 14 residues. As processed by the authors: Estimation of nucleated cell counts relied on the amplification of reference gene primers. TCRdb's copy holds only in-frame clones and misses some; the assay was immunoSEQ multiplex PCR. V and J calls and clone size are given by that table; D and trimming were obtained from the DNA. Of over 130,000 clones in the sample, about 88% were seen once. This rearrangement joins TRBV28 to TRBJ2-4; D remains ambiguous. Sequencing was performed on peripheral blood. The clonotype originates from a human donor in a cohort sampled during active COVID-19. The CDR3 coding sequence is TGTGCCAGCAGTTTAGGGCAGCTGACGGCCATTCAGTACTTC. Protein: CASSLGQLTAIQYF. The full variable domain, in which reference TRBV28 and TRBJ2-4 provide the parts outside the CDR3, is DVKVTQSSRYLVKRTGEKVFLECVQDMDHENMFWYRQDPGLGLRLIYFSYDVKMKEKGDIPEGYSVSREKKERFSLILESASTNQTSMYLCASSLGQLTAIQYFGAGTRLSVL.